This TCR beta chain was retrieved from a study of PD-1 blockade in classical Hodgkin lymphoma. All patients relapsed after autologous stem cell transplantation, and brentuximab vedotin exposure varied. V was clipped by 3 bases and J by 0 bases, with 13 bases between them. This CDR3 region has 16 residues. Germline V gene data show CDR1 as MNHNY and CDR2 as SVGAGI (reference sequence). Repertoires were generated with immunoSEQ multiplex PCR, while TCRdb's copy carries only in-frame clones and drops some. The sample carries fewer than 90,000 clones, roughly nine tenths recorded once. J is TRBJ2-3 and V is TRBV6-6; maybe TRBD2 (6 bases). This receptor was identified in a human donor with classical Hodgkin lymphoma. The sequencing here drew on peripheral blood mononuclear cells (PBMCs), taken at baseline. The CDR3 loop reads CASSYFLATSTDTQYF. DNA for the CDR3: TGTGCCAGCAGTTATTTTCTAGCGACTAGCACAGATACGCAGTATTTT.